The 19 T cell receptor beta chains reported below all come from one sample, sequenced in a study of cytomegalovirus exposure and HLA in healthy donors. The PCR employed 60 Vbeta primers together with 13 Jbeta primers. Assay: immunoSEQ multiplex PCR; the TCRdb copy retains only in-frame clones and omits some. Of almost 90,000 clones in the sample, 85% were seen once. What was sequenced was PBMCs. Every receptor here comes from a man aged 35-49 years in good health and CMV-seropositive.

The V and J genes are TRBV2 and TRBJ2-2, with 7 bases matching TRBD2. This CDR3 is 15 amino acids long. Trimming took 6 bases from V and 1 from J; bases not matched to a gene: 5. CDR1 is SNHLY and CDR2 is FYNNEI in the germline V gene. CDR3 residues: CASRMAGVNTGELFF. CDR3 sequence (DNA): TGTGCCAGCAGGATGGCGGGAGTGAACACCGGGGAGCTGTTTTTT. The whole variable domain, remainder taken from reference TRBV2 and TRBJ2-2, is EPEVTQTPSHQVTQMGQEVILRCVPISNHLYFYWYRQILGQKVEFLVSFYNNEISEKSEIFDDQFSVERPDGSNFTLKIRSTKLEDSAMYFCASRMAGVNTGELFFGEGSRLTVL.

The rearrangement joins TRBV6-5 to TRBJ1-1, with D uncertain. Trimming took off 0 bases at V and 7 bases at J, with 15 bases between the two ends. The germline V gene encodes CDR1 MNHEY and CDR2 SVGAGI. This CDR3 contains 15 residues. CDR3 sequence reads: CASSYSRGNYCEAFF. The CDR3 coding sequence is TGTGCCAGCAGTTACTCGAGAGGGAATTATTGTGAAGCTTTCTTT.

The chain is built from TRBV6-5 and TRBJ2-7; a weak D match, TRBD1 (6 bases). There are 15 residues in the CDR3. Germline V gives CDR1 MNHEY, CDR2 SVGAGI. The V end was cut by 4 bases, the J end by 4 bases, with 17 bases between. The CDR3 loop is CASSSTGTRSYEQYF. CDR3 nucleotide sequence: TGTGCCAGCAGTTCTACCGGGACAAGGAGTTACGAGCAGTACTTC.

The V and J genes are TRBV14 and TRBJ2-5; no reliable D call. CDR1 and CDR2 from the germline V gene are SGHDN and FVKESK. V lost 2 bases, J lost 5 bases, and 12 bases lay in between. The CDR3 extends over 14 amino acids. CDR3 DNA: TGTGCCAGCAGCCAACTAGGTCTCGGGGAGACCCAGTACTTC. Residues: CASSQLGLGETQYF.

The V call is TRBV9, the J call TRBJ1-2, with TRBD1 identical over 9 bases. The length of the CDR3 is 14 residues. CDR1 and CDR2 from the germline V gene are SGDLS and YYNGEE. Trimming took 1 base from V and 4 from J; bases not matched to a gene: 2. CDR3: CASSVLDRGYGYTF. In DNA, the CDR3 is TGTGCCAGCAGCGTATTGGACAGGGGCTATGGCTACACCTTC.

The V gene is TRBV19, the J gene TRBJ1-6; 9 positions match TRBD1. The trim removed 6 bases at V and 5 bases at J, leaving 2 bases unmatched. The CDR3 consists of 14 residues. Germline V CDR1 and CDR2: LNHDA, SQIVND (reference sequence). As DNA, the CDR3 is TGTGCCAGTAGACAGGGGGCGGATAATTCACCCCTCCACTTT. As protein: CASRQGADNSPLHF.

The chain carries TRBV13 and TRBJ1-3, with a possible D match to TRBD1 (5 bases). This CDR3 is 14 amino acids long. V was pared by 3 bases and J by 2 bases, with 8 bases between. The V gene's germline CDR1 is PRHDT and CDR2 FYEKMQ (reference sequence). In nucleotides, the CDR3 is TGTGCCAGCAGCTTTGGCAGGGCTGGAAACACCATATATTTT. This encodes CASSFGRAGNTIYF.

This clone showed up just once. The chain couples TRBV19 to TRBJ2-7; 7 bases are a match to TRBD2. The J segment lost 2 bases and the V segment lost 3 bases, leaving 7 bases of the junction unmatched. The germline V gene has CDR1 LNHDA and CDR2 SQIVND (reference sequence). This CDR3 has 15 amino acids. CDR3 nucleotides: TGTGCCAGTAGTATCCGTGGGGGGGTCCCCTACGAGCAGTACTTC. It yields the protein CASSIRGGVPYEQYF.

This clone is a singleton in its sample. Here the CDR3 reads CSAAPGVGYTF. The CDR3, as DNA: TGCAGTGCTGCTCCGGGGGTCGGCTACACCTTC. The V gene is TRBV20-1, the J gene TRBJ1-2; TRBD1 might be the D (5 bases). CDR1 and CDR2 (germline): DFQATT, SNEGSKA (reference sequence). The CDR3 contains 11 residues. V dropped 5 bases and J dropped 8 bases, with 12 bases sitting between them.

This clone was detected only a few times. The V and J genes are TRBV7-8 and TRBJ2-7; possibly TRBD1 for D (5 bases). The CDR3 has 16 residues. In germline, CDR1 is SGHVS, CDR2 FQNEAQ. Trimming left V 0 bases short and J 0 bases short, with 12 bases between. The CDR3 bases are TGTGCCAGCAGCTTAGCGGGGCAGGCGAGCTCCTACGAGCAGTACTTC. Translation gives CASSLAGQASSYEQYF.

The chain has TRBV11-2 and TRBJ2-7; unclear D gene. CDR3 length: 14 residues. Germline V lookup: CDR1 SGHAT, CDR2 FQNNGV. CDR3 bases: TGTGCAACTACTCCCCATCATATCTTCAACGAGCAGTACTTC. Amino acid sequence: CATTPHHIFNEQYF.

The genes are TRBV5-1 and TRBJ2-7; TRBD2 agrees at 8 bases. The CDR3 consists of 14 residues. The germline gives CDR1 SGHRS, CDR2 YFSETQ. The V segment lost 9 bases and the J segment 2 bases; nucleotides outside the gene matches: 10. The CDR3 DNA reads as TGCGCCACCCCCCAGCGGGGGTTACCCTACGAGCAGTACTTC. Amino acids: CATPQRGLPYEQYF.

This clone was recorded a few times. The CDR3 coding sequence is TGCGCCAGCGCGACACTCTCGAACAATGATGAGCAGTTCTTC. It encodes CASATLSNNDEQFF. The chain combines TRBV5-1 with TRBJ2-1; D ambiguous. Germline values: CDR1 SGHRS, CDR2 YFSETQ. This CDR3 has 14 residues. The V end lost 7 bases, the J end lost 8 bases, and 19 bases lay between the germline ends. The variable domain in full, with the rest retrieved from reference TRBV5-1 and TRBJ2-1, is KAGVTQTPRYLIKTRGQQVTLSCSPISGHRSVSWYQQTPGQGLQFLFEYFSETQRNKGNFPGRFSGRQFSNSRSEMNVSTLELGDSALYLCASATLSNNDEQFFGPGTRLTVL.

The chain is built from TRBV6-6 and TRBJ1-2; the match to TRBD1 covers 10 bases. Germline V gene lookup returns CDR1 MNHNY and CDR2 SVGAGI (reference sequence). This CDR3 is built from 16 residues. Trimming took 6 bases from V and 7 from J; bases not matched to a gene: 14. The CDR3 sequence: CASSQLGRTGGSGYTF. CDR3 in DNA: TGTGCCAGCAGCCAACTGGGGCGGACAGGGGGGAGTGGCTACACCTTC.

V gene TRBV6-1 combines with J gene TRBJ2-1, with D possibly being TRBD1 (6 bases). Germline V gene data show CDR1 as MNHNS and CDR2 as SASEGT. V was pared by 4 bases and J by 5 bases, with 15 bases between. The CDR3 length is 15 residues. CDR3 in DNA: TGTGCCAGCAGTGTTCAGGGGACGATAGACAATGAGCAGTTCTTC. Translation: CASSVQGTIDNEQFF.

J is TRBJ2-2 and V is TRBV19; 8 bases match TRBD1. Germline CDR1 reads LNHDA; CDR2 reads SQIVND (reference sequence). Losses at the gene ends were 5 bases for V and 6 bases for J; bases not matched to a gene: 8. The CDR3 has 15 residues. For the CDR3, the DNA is TGTGCCAGTAGTCAGGGGACAGGTGAGGCCGGGGAGCTGTTTTTT. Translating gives CASSQGTGEAGELFF.

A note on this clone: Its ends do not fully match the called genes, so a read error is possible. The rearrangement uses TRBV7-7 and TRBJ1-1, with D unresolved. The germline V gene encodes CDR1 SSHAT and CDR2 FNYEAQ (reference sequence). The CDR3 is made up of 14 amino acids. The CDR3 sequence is CASSLVVENTEAFF. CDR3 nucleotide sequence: TGTGCTAGCAGCTTAGTGGTAGAAAACACTGAAGCTTTCTTT.

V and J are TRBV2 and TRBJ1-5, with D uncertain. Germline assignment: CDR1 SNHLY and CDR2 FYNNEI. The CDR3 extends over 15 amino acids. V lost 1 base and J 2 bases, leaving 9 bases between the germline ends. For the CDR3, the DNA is TGTGCCAGCAGTGAAGATCGACTTGGCAATCAGCCCCAGCATTTT. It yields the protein CASSEDRLGNQPQHF. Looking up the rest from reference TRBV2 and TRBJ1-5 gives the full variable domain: EPEVTQTPSHQVTQMGQEVILRCVPISNHLYFYWYRQILGQKVEFLVSFYNNEISEKSEIFDDQFSVERPDGSNFTLKIRSTKLEDSAMYFCASSEDRLGNQPQHFGDGTRLSIL.

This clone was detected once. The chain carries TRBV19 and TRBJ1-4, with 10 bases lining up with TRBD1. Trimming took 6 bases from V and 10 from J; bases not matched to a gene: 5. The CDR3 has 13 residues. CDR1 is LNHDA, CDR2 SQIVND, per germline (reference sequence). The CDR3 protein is CASRGTGDGKLFF. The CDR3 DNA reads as TGTGCCAGTAGGGGGACAGGGGATGGAAAACTGTTTTTT.